This entry features one T cell receptor beta chain sequence. TCRdb re-analysed the 5' RACE reads in MiXCR, keeping a single row per CDR3 protein. This table holds about 110,000 distinct CDR3 sequences, about a tenth found once. This entry is derived from a study of spatial heterogeneity in lung cancer. Time point specified: blood at routine non-recurrence follow-up after resection. CDR1 is MNHEY and CDR2 is SMNVEV in the germline V gene (reference sequence). The CDR3 sequence is 14 residues long. V shed 0 bases and J shed 7 bases, with 9 bases lying between them. The chain couples TRBV27 to TRBJ1-4; D gene ambiguous. The receptor comes from a female donor with early-stage non-small cell lung cancer. Sequencing used PBMCs, obtained at follow-up. The CDR3 DNA is TGTGCCAGCAGTTTATCGAGCAGAGGTGAAAAACTGTTTTTT. It specifies CASSLSSRGEKLFF.